The present T cell receptor (beta chain) was sequenced within a study of blood T cell repertoires in COVID-19. Looking at the study overall: COVID-19 samples from acute and convalescent phases originated in the United States, Italy and Spain. T cells, B-cell-depleted T cells, or PBMCs supplied cDNA or gDNA.

How the authors handled the data: Reference gene primer amplification in the assay estimated nucleated cell counts. TCRdb's table, derived via immunoSEQ multiplex PCR, lists solely in-frame clones and lacks some. V, J and clone size were drawn from that table, and D and trimming were deduced from the DNA. The top ten hold around 3.1% of the sample, which has fewer than 250,000 clones, approximately 86% seen once. Between the trimmed V and J ends, which lost 0 bases and 5 bases, there was a span of 26 bases. CDR3 length: 20 residues. Per the germline V gene, CDR1 is MGHRA and CDR2 is YSYEKL. Material for sequencing was peripheral blood. This receptor was taken from a man aged 55 to 70 with acute or convalescent COVID-19. The chain employs TRBV4-1 and TRBJ1-3; D is possibly TRBD1 (6 bases). The CDR3 DNA reads TGCGCCAGCAGCCAAGATGGGGGCCGGGCTAACCGACCCTTGCGAAACACCATATATTTT. Translated: CASSQDGGRANRPLRNTIYF.